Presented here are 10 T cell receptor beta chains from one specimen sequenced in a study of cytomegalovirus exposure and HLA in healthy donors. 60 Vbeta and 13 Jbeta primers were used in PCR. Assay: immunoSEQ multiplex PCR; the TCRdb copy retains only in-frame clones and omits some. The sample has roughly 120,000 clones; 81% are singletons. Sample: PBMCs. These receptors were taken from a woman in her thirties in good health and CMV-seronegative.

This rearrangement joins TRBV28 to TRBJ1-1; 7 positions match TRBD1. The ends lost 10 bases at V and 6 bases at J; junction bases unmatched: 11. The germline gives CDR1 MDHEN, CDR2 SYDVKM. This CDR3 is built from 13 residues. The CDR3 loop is CAISIRGHPEAFF. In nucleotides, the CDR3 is TGTGCCATTTCGATTAGGGGGCATCCTGAAGCTTTCTTT.

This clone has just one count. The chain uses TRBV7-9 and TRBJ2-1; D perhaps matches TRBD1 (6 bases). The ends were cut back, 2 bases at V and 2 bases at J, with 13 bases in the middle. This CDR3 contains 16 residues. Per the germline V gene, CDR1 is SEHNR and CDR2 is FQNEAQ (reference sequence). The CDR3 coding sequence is TGTGCCAGCAGCTTAAGTTCGGACAGTCCCTACAATGAGCAGTTCTTC. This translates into CASSLSSDSPYNEQFF.

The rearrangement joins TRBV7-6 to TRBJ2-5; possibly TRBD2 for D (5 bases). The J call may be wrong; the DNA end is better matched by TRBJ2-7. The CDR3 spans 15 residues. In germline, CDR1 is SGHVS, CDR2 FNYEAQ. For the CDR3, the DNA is TGTGCCAGCAGCTTAGCGGGAGATTGGTCCTACGAGCAGTACTTC. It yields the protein CASSLAGDWSYEQYF.

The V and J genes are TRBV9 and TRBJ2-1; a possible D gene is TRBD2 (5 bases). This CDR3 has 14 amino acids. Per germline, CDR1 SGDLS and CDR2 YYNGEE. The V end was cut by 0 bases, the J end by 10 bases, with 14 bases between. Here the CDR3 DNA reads TGTGCCAGCAGCGTAGGCCTGACTAAGCCGGAGCAGTTCTTC. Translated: CASSVGLTKPEQFF.

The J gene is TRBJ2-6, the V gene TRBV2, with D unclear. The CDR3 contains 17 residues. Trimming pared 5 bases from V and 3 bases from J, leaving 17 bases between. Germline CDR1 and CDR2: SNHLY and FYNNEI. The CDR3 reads CASSHRPSGYGANVLTF. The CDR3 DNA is TGTGCCAGCAGTCACCGGCCATCAGGCTATGGGGCCAACGTCCTGACTTTC.

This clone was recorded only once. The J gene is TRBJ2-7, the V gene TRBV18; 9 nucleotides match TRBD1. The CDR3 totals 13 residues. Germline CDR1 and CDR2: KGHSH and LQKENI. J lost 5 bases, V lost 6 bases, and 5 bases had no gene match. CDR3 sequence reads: CASSNRGLDEQYF. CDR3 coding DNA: TGTGCCAGCTCGAACAGGGGGCTGGACGAGCAGTACTTC.

As DNA, the CDR3 is TGTGCCAGCAGTGAGACAGTAGCCGGCTACGAGCAGTACTTC. This sequence encodes CASSETVAGYEQYF. The V gene is TRBV6-1, the J gene TRBJ2-7; TRBD1 is a possible D gene (5 bases). The CDR3 consists of 14 residues. Germline CDR1 and CDR2: MNHNS and SASEGT. With 3 bases removed from V and 3 bases from J, the gap between germline ends came to 12 bases.

The CDR3, as DNA: TGTGCCAGTAGTAACCGACGGCAGGGACAGGAGACCCAGTACTTC. The encoded protein is CASSNRRQGQETQYF. The rearrangement uses TRBV19 and TRBJ2-5, with TRBD1 matching 7 bases. The CDR3 loop spans 15 amino acids. CDR1 and CDR2 (germline): LNHDA, SQIVND (reference sequence). The V segment lost 4 bases and the J segment 5 bases; nucleotides outside the gene matches: 10.

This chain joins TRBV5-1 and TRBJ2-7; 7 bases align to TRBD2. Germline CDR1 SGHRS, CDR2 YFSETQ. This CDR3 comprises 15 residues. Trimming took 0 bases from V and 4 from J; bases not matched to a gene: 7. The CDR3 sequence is CASSLDWRESYEQYF. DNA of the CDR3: TGCGCCAGCAGCTTGGATTGGCGGGAGAGTTACGAGCAGTACTTC.

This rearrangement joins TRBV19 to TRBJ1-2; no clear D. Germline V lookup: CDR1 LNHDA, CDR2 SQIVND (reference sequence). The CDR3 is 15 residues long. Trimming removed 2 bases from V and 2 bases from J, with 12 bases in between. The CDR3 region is CASSIRRIPNYGYTF. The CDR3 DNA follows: TGTGCCAGTAGTATAAGGCGGATCCCCAACTATGGCTACACCTTC.